A selection of T cell receptor beta chains follows, all from one sample in a study of T cells in Graves' hyperthyroidism and ophthalmopathy. From the multiplex PCR reads, TCRdb called clonotypes with MiXCR, one entry per CDR3 protein. Among about 510,000 distinct CDR3 sequences listed, approximately 49% were seen once. Specimen: peripheral blood or thyroid tissue (not recorded which). These receptors all come from an adult woman with Graves' disease, either hyperthyroidism or ophthalmopathy (not recorded which). The CDR3 runs from the conserved cysteine through the conserved F or W. The order of the fields is CDR3 length, clone size, V gene, J gene, CDR3 protein. The size of a clone is reported for some rows only, either as once, few or many, or as a class for expanded clones.

length: 13
size: -
V: TRBV6-5
J: TRBJ2-7
CDR3: CASGQGPSYEQYF

length: 10
size: -
V: TRBV20-1
J: TRBJ1-2
CDR3: CSAKGSGYTF

length: 15
size: many
V: TRBV4-2
J: TRBJ2-5
CDR3: CASSQEAGVQETQYF

length: 14
size: many
V: TRBV2
J: TRBJ2-5
CDR3: CASSVTSFGETQYF

length: 15
size: many
V: TRBV5-1
J: TRBJ2-7
CDR3: CASSPRTSARVEQYF

length: 13
size: -
V: TRBV20-1
J: TRBJ2-7
CDR3: CSASGLQGYEQYF

length: 16
size: many
V: TRBV10-3
J: TRBJ1-5
CDR3: CAISQYGGGTNQPQHF

length: 12
size: -
V: TRBV20-1
J: TRBJ2-7
CDR3: CSLTRGRFEQYF

length: 15
size: many
V: TRBV5-1
J: TRBJ1-1
CDR3: CASNLDGQSADEAFF

length: 16
size: -
V: TRBV7-9
J: TRBJ2-7
CDR3: CASSLIGLGESYEQYF

length: 13
size: -
V: TRBV7-8
J: TRBJ2-5
CDR3: CASSRNRGNTQYF

length: 16
size: -
V: TRBV5-1
J: TRBJ1-3
CDR3: CASSSGDGNSGNTIYF

length: 13
size: once
V: TRBV29-1
J: TRBJ1-2
CDR3: CSSLGQGNYGYTF